This TCR beta chain was obtained from a study of blood T cell repertoires in COVID-19. The CDR3 consists of 15 residues. Looked up from germline, CDR1 is SEHNR and CDR2 is FQNEAQ (reference sequence). V was pared by 3 bases and J by 10 bases, with 14 bases of the junction left unmatched. Libraries were prepared by immunoSEQ multiplex PCR; TCRdb keeps only in-frame clonotypes and omits some of them. The sample lists under 150,000 clones, approximately 85% occurring once. The V gene is TRBV7-9, the J gene TRBJ1-1, with TRBD1 matching 7 bases. This TCR came from a woman aged 60 to 75 with COVID-19, enrolled during active disease. The source material was peripheral blood. The CDR3 region has the DNA TGTGCCAGCAGCTTTCTTTTCGACAGGGAAGGGGGAGCTTTCTTT. Translation: CASSFLFDREGGAFF.